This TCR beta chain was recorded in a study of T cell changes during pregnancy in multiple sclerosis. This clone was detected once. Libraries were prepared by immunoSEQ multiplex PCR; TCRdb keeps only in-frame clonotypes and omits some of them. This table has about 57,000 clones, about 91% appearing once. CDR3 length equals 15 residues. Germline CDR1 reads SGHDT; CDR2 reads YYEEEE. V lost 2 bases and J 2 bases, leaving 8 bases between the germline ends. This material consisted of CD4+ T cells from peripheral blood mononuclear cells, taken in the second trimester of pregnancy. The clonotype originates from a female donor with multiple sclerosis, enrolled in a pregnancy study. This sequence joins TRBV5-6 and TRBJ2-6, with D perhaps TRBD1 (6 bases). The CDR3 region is CASSFRDTGANVLTF. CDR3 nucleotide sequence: TGTGCCAGCAGCTTCAGGGACACTGGGGCCAACGTCCTGACTTTC.